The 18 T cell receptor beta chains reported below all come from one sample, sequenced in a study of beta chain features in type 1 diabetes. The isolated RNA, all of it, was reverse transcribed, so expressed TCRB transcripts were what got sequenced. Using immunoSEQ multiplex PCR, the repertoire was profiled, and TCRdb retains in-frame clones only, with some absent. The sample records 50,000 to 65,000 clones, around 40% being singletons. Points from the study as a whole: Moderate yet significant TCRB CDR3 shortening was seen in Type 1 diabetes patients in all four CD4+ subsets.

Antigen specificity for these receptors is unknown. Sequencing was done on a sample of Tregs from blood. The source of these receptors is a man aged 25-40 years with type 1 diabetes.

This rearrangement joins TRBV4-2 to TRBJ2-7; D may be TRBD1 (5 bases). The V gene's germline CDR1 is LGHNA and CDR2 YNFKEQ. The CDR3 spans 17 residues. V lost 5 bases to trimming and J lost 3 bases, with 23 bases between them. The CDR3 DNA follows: TGTGCCAGCAGCGAAAGGATCACAGGCGGATTACTCTACGAGCAGTACTTC. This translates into CASSERITGGLLYEQYF.

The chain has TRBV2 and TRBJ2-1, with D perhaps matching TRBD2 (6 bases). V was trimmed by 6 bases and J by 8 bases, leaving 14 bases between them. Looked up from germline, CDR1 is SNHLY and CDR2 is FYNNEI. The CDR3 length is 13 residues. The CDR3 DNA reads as TGTGCCAGCAGCCAATGGACTACCGATGAGCAGTTCTTC. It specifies CASSQWTTDEQFF.

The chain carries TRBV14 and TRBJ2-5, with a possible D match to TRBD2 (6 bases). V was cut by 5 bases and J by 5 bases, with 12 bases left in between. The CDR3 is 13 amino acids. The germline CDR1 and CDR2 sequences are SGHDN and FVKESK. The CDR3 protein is CASSKGLGETQYF. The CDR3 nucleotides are TGTGCCAGCAGCAAGGGACTTGGGGAGACCCAGTACTTC. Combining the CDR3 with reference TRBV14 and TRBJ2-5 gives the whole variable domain EAGVTQFPSHSVIEKGQTVTLRCDPISGHDNLYWYRRVMGKEIKFLLHFVKESKQDESGMPNNRFLAERTGGTYSTLKVQPAELEDSGVYFCASSKGLGETQYFGPGTRLLVL.

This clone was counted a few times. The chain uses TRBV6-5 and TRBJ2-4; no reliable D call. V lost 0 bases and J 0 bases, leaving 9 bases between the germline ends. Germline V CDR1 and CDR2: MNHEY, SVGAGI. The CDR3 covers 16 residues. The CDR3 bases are TGTGCCAGCAGTTACTCGTATGAGATAGCCAAAAACATTCAGTACTTC. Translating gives CASSYSYEIAKNIQYF.

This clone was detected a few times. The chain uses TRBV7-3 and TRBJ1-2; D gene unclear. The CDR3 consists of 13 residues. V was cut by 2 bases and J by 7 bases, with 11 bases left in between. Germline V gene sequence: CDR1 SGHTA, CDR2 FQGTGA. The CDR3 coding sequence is TGTGCCAGCAGCTTAGACCGTGCTAGTGGCTACACCTTC. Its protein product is CASSLDRASGYTF.

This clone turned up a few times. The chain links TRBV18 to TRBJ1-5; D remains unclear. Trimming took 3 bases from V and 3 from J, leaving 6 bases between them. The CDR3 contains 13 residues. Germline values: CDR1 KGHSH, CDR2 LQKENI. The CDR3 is CASSPQDNQPQHF. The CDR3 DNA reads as TGTGCCAGCTCACCTCAGGACAATCAGCCCCAGCATTTT.

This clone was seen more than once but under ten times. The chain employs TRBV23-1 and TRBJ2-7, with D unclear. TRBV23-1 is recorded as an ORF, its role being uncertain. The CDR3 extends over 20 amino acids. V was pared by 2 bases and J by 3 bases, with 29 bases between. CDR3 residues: CASSQIELCYGNLPGYEQYF. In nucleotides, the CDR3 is TGCGCCAGCAGTCAAATAGAGCTTTGCTACGGCAACCTTCCAGGCTACGAGCAGTACTTC.

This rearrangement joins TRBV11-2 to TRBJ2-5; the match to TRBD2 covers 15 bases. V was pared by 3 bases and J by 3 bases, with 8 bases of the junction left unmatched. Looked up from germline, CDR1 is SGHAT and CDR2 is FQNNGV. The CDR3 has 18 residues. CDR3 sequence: CASSLGLAGGSGEETQYF. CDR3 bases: TGTGCCAGCAGCTTGGGACTAGCGGGAGGATCTGGGGAAGAGACCCAGTACTTC.

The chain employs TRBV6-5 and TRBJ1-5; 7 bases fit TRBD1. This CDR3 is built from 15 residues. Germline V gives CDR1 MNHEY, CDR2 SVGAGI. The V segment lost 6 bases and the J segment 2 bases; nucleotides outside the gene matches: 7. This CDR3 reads CASRATGTGNQPQHF. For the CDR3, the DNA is TGTGCCAGCAGGGCTACAGGGACAGGCAATCAGCCCCAGCATTTT.

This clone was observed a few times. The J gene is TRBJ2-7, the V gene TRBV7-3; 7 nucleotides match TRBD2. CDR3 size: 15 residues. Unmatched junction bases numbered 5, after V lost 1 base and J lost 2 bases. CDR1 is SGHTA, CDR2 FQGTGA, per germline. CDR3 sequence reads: CASSLKSGATYEQYF. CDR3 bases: TGTGCCAGCAGCTTAAAAAGCGGGGCTACCTACGAGCAGTACTTC.

The CDR3 DNA reads TGTGCCAGCAGGAGCCTAAATCAGCCCCAGCATTTT. Translation gives CASRSLNQPQHF. The chain carries TRBV2 and TRBJ1-5, with unresolved D. Germline V gene data show CDR1 as SNHLY and CDR2 as FYNNEI. The CDR3 has 12 residues. The V end was cut by 6 bases, the J end by 4 bases, with 7 bases between.

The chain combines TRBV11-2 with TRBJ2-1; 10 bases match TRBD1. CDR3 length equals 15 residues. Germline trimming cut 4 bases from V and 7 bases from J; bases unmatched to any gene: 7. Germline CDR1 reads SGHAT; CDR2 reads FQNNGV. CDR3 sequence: CASSYDRGPFNEQFF. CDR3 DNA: TGTGCCAGCAGCTACGACAGGGGGCCGTTTAATGAGCAGTTCTTC.

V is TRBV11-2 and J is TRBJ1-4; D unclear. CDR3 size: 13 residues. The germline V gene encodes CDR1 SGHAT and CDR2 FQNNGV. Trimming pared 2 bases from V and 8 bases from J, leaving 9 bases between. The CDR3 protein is CASSLYSREKLFF. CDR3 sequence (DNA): TGTGCCAGCAGCTTATATAGCCGCGAAAAACTGTTTTTT. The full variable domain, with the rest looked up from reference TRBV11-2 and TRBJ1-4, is EAGVAQSPRYKIIEKRQSVAFWCNPISGHATLYWYQQILGQGPKLLIQFQNNGVVDDSQLPKDRFSAERLKGVDSTLKIQPAKLEDSAVYLCASSLYSREKLFFGSGTQLSVL.

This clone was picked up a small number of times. The CDR3: CSAGGGLVQETQYF. The CDR3 DNA is TGCAGCGCTGGGGGGGGCCTGGTACAAGAGACCCAGTACTTC. The chain uses TRBV29-1 and TRBJ2-5, with a weak D call TRBD2 (7 bases). V dropped 7 bases and J dropped 2 bases, with 17 bases sitting between them. CDR3 size: 14 residues. Looked up from germline, CDR1 is SQVTM and CDR2 is ANQGSEA. Based on the CDR3 plus reference TRBV29-1 and TRBJ2-5, the full variable domain is SAVISQKPSRDICQRGTSLTIQCQVDSQVTMMFWYRQQPGQSLTLIATANQGSEATYESGFVIDKFPISRPNLTFSTLTVSNMSPEDSSIYLCSAGGGLVQETQYFGPGTRLLVL.

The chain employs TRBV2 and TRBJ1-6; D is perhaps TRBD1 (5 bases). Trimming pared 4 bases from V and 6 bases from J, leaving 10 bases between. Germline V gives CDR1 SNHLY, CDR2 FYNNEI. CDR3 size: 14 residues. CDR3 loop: CASSAGRGNSPLHF. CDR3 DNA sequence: TGTGCCAGCAGTGCAGGGAGGGGTAATTCACCCCTCCACTTT. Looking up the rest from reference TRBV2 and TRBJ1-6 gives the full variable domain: EPEVTQTPSHQVTQMGQEVILRCVPISNHLYFYWYRQILGQKVEFLVSFYNNEISEKSEIFDDQFSVERPDGSNFTLKIRSTKLEDSAMYFCASSAGRGNSPLHFGNGTRLTVT.

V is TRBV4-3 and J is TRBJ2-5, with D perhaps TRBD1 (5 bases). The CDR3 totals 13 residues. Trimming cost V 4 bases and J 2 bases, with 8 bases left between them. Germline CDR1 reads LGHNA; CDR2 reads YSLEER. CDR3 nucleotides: TGCGCCAGCAGCCCAGGGTGGCAAGAGACCCAGTACTTC. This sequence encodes CASSPGWQETQYF.

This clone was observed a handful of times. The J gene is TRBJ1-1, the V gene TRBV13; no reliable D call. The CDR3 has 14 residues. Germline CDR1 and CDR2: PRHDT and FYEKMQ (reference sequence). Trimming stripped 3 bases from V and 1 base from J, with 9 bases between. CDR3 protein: CASSFRQQNTEAFF. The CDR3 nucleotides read TGTGCCAGCAGCTTCAGGCAGCAGAACACTGAAGCTTTCTTT. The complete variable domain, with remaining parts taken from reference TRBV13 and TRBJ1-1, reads AAGVIQSPRHLIKEKRETATLKCYPIPRHDTVYWYQQGPGQDPQFLISFYEKMQSDKGSIPDRFSAQQFSDYHSELNMSSLELGDSALYFCASSFRQQNTEAFFGQGTRLTVV.

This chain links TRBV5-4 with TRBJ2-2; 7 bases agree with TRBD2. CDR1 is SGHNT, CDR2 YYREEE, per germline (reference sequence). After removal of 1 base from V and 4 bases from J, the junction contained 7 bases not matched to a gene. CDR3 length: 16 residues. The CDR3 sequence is CASSLSLGRRTGELFF. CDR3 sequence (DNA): TGTGCCAGCAGCTTGTCCCTCGGGAGGCGCACCGGGGAGCTGTTTTTT.